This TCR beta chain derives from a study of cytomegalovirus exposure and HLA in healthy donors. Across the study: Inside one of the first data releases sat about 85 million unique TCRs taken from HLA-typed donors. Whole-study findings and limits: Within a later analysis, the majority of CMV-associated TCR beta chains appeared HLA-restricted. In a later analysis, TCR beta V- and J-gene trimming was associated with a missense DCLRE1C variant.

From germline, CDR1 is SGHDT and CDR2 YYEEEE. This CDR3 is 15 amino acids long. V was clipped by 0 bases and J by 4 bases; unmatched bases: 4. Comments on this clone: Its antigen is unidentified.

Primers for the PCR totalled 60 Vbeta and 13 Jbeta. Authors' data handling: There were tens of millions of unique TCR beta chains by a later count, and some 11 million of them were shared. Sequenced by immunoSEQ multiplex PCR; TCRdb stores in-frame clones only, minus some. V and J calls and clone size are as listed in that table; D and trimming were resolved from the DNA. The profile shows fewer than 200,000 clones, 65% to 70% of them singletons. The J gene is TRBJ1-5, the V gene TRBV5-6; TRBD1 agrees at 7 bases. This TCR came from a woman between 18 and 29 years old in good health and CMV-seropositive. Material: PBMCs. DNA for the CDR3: TGTGCCAGCAGCTTGGCTAGGGGGCGTAATCAGCCCCAGCATTTT. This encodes CASSLARGRNQPQHF. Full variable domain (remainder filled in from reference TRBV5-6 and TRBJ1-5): DAGVTQSPTHLIKTRGQQVTLRCSPKSGHDTVSWYQQALGQGPQFIFQYYEEEERQRGNFPDRFSGHQFPNYSSELNVNALLLGDSALYLCASSLARGRNQPQHFGDGTRLSIL.